Sequencing of this T cell receptor (beta chain) was carried out in a study of identical twins. Study outcomes and limitations: Out-of-frame alpha sequences that twins shared showed excess low generation probability. Excess sharing by twins proved weaker in beta out-of-frame sequences.

Healthy Caucasians made up all donors. Addition of a universal primer site occurred through template switching, and cDNA carried unique molecular identifiers. TCRdb processed the 5' RACE reads anew with MiXCR; each CDR3 protein has one entry. The table lists roughly 1.6 million distinct CDR3 sequences, about 32% of them singletons. In the case of this clonotype: The antigen is not known.

Trimming removed 7 bases from V and 8 bases from J, with 20 bases in between. The length of the CDR3 is 15 residues. CDR1 and CDR2 from the germline V gene are SNHLY and FYNNEI. The clonotype comes from a newborn girl in good health. The genes are TRBV2 and TRBJ1-4; D is ambiguous. The sample taken for sequencing was cord blood. The CDR3 region has the DNA TGTGCCAGCAAATGGTTTGTGTCGGCCGGGGAAAAACTGTTTTTT. Amino acids: CASKWFVSAGEKLFF.